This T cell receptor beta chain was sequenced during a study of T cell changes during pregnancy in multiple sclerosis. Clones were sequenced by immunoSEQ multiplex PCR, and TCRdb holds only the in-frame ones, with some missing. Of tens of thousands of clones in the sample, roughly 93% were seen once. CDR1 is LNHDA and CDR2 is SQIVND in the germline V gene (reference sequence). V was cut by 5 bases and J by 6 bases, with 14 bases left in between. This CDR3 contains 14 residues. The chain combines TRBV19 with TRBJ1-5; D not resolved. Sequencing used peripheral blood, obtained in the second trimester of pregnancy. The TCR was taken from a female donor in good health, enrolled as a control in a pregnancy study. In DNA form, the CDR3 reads TGTGCCAGTAGTTACAGAGACCGGGGTCAGCCCCAGCATTTT. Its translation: CASSYRDRGQPQHF.